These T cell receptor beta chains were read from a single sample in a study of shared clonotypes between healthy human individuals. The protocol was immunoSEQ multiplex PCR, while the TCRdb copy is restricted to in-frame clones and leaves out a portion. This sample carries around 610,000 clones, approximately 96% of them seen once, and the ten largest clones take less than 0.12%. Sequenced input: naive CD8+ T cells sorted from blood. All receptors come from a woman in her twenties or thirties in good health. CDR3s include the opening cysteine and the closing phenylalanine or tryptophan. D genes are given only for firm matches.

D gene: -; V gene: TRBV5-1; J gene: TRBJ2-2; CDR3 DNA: TGCGCCAGCAGCCCCCCGTCGGGGGAGAGGGACACCGGGGAGCTGTTTTTT; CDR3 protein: CASSPPSGERDTGELFF
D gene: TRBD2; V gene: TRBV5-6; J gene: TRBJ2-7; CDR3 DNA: TGTGCCAGCAGCTTGGCTCTAGCGGACTACGAGCAGTACTTC; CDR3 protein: CASSLALADYEQYF
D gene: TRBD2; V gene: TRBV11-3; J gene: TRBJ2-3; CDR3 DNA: TGTGCCAGCAGCCCGGGGGGAAGCACAGATACGCAGTATTTT; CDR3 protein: CASSPGGSTDTQYF
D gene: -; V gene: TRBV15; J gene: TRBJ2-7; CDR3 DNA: TGTGCCACCAGCAGCCTAAGTCTGAGCGAGCAGTACTTC; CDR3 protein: CATSSLSLSEQYF
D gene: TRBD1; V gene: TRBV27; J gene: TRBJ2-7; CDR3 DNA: TGTGCCAGCAGTTTCGGCGCGACAGGGCCCTACGAGCAGTACTTC; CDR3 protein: CASSFGATGPYEQYF
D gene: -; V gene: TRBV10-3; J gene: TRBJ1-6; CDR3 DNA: TGTGCCATCAGTGAATTCGGGACACCGGGGGAATATAATTCACCCCTCCACTTT; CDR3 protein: CAISEFGTPGEYNSPLHF
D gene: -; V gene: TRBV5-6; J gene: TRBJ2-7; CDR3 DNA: TGTGCCAGCAGCTTGGACCTGCTTACTTACGAGCAGTACTTC; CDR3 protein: CASSLDLLTYEQYF
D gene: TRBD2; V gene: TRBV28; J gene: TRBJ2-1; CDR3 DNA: TGTGCCAGCAGTAGAGGACTAGCACCTTACAATGAGCAGTTCTTC; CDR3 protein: CASSRGLAPYNEQFF
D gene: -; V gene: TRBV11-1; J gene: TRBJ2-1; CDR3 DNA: TGTGCCAGCAGCTCGGACTACAACAATGAGCAGTTCTTC; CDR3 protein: CASSSDYNNEQFF
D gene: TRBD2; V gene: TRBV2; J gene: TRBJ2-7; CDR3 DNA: TGTGCCAGCAGTGAGTTTATTAGCGGGAGCCCGTTCTCCTACGAGCAGTACTTC; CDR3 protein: CASSEFISGSPFSYEQYF
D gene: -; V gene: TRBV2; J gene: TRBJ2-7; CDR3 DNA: TGTGCCAGCAGTATGACAGAAAGCGACTACGAGCAGTACTTC; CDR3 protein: CASSMTESDYEQYF
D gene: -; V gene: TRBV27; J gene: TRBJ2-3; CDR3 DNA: TGTGCCAGCAGTCGGAGGAACACAGATACGCAGTATTTT; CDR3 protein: CASSRRNTDTQYF
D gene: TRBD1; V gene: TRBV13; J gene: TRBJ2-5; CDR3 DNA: TGTGCCAGCAGCACCGGGACAGGGAAAGAGACCCAGTACTTC; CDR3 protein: CASSTGTGKETQYF
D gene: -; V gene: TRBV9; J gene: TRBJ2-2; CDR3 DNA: TGTGCCAGCAGCGTAGGCTGGGAGAACACCGGGGAGCTGTTTTTT; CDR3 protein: CASSVGWENTGELFF
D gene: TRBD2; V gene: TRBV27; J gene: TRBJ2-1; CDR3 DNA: TGTGCCAGCACTTCTAGCGGGAGGGGGGGTGAGCAGTTCTTC; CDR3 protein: CASTSSGRGGEQFF
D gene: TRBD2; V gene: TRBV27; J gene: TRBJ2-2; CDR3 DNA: TGTGCCAGCAGCCAACTAGCGGGTGCCGGGGAGCTGTTTTTT; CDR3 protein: CASSQLAGAGELFF
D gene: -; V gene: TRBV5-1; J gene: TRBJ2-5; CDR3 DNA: TGCGCCAGCAGCTTGGATAGGGACGCCCCATGGAAGACCCAGTACTTC; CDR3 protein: CASSLDRDAPWKTQYF